This T cell receptor beta chain was sequenced in a study of blood T cell repertoires in COVID-19. Authors' analysis steps: For nucleated cells, counts were estimated from reference gene primer amplification. Clones were read by immunoSEQ multiplex PCR, and TCRdb kept only the in-frame ones, dropping some. The V and J calls and clone size come from that table; D and trimming were worked out from the DNA. The table has a few hundred thousand clones, about 82% seen once; the top ten hold around 1.7%. Germline assignment: CDR1 MDHEN and CDR2 SYDVKM. V lost 7 bases to trimming and J lost 4 bases, with 7 bases between them. The CDR3 is 11 amino acids.

The sample taken for sequencing was peripheral blood. The source is a woman aged 45-65 years with acute or convalescent COVID-19. The J gene is TRBJ1-1, the V gene TRBV28; D gene ambiguous. The CDR3: CASIQSTEAFF. CDR3 in DNA: TGTGCCAGCATACAAAGCACTGAAGCTTTCTTT. The variable domain in full, completed from reference TRBV28 and TRBJ1-1, reads DVKVTQSSRYLVKRTGEKVFLECVQDMDHENMFWYRQDPGLGLRLIYFSYDVKMKEKGDIPEGYSVSREKKERFSLILESASTNQTSMYLCASIQSTEAFFGQGTRLTVV.